This record looks at one TCR beta chain sequence and its context. No antigen is known for it. The CDR3 loop spans 11 amino acids. Germline V CDR1 and CDR2: MNHNY, SVGAGI (reference sequence). Trimming left V 2 bases short and J 3 bases short, with 2 bases between. The sample belongs to a study of graft-versus-host responses after intestinal transplantation. Study context: Recipients were all induced with anti-thymocyte globulin, then given tacrolimus and steroids for around three years. Study-level points and caveats: Some GvH clones were seen earlier in gut or blood, suggesting intestinal origin.

The repertoire was sequenced with immunoSEQ multiplex PCR; TCRdb's copy has only in-frame clones and lacks some. This table holds tens of thousands of clones, just under 95% found once. This sequence originates from a human donor who received an intestinal transplant. The rearrangement links TRBV6-6 to TRBJ2-7; D remains unclear. Sequenced here: unstimulated CD4+ T cells sorted from spleen or lymph node cells, sampled before intestinal transplant. CDR3 in amino acids: CASSYRYEQYF. CDR3 nucleotide sequence: TGTGCCAGCAGTTACCGCTACGAGCAGTACTTC.